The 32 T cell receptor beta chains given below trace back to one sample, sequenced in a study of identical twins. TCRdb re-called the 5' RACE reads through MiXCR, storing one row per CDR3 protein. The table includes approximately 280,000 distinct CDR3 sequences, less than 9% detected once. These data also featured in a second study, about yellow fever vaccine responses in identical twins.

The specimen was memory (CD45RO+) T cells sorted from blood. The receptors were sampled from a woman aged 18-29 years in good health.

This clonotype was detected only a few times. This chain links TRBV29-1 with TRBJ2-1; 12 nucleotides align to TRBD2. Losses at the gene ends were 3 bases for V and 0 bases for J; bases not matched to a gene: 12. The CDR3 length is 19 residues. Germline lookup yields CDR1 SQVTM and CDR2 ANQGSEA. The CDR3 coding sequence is TGCAGCGTTGATTACGTAGCTAGCGGGGGGGAGAGCTCCTACAATGAGCAGTTCTTC. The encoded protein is CSVDYVASGGESSYNEQFF.

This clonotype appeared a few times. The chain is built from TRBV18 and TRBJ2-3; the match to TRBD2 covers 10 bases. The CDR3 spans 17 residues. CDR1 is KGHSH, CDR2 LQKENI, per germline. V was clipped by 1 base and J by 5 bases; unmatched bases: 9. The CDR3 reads CASSPLGTSAMGDTQYF. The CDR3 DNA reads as TGTGCCAGCTCACCACTCGGGACTAGCGCAATGGGAGATACGCAGTATTTT.

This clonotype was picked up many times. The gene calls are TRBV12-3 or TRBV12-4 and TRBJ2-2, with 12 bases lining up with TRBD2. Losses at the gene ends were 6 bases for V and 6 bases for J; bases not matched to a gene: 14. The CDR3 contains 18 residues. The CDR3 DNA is TGTGCCAGCAGCCCGCTTCCTTCCGGGACTAGCGGGTCCGGGGAGCTGTTTTTT. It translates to CASSPLPSGTSGSGELFF.

The CDR3 region is CASSPLQGAGDTQYF. The CDR3 DNA is TGTGCCAGCAGCCCTCTACAGGGGGCAGGGGATACGCAGTATTTT. The V and J genes are TRBV7-7 and TRBJ2-3, with TRBD1 matching over 9 bases. This CDR3 region has 15 residues. Germline loops: CDR1 SSHAT, CDR2 FNYEAQ (reference sequence). V was clipped by 5 bases and J by 6 bases; unmatched bases: 9.

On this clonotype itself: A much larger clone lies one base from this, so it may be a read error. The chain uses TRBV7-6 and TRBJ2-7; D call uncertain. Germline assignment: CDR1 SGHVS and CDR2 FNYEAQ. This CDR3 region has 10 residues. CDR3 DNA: TGTGCCAGCAGGCGTTCCGAGCTGTACTTC. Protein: CASRRSELYF.

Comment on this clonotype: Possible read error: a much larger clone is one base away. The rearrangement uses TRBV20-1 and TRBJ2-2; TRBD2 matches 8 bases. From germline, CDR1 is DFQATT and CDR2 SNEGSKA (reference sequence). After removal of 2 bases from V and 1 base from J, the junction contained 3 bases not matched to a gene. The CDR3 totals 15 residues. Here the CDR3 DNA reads TGCAGTGCTAGAAGCCTAGCGGGGAACACCGGGGAGCTGTTTTTT. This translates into CSARSLAGNTGELFF.

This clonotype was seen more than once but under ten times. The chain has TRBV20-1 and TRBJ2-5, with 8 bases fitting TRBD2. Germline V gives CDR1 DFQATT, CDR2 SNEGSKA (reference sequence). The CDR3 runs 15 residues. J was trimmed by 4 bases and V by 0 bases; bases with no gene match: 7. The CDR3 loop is CSARDNGRARETQYF. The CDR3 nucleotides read TGCAGTGCTAGAGATAACGGGAGGGCCAGAGAGACCCAGTACTTC.

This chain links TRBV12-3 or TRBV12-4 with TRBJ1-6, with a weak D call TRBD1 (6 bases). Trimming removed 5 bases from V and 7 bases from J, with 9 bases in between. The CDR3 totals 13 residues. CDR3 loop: CASSTGFNSPLHF. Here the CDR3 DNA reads TGTGCCAGCAGTACAGGGTTCAATTCACCCCTCCACTTT.

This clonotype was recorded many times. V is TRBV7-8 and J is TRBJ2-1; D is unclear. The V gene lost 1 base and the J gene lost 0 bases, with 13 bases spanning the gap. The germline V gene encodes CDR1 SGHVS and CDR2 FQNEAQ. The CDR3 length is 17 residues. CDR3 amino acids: CASSLDRTSSSYNEQFF. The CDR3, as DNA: TGTGCCAGCAGCTTAGATAGGACGTCAAGCTCCTACAATGAGCAGTTCTTC.

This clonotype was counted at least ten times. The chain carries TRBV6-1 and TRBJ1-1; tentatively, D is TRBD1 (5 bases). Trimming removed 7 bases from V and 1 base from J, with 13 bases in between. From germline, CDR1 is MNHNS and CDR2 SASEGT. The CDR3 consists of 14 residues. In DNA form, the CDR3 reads TGTGCCAGCACCAGGGACGGCCGGAACACTGAAGCTTTCTTT. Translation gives CASTRDGRNTEAFF.

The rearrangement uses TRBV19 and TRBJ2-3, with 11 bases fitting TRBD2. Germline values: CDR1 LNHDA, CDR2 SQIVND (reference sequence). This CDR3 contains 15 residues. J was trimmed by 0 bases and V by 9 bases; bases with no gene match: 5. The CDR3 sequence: CASKGLAASTDTQYF. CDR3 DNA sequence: TGTGCCAGCAAGGGACTAGCGGCTAGCACAGATACGCAGTATTTT.

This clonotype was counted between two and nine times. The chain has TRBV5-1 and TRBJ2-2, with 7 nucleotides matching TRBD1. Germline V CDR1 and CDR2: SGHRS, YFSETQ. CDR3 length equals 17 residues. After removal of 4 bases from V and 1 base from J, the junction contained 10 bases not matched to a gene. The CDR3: CASSADRAWVNTGELFF. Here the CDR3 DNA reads TGCGCCAGCAGCGCCGACAGGGCGTGGGTGAACACCGGGGAGCTGTTTTTT.

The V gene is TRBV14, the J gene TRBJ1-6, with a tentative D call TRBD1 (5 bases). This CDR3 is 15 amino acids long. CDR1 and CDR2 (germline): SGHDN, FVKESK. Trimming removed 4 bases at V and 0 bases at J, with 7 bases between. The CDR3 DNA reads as TGTGCCAGCAGCCGCCAGGGCTCCTATAATTCACCCCTCCACTTT. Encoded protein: CASSRQGSYNSPLHF.

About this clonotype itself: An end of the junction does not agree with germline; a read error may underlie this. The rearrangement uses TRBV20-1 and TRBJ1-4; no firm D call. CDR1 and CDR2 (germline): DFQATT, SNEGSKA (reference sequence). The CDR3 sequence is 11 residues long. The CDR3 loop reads CSARDPEKALF. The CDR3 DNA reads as TGCAGTGCTAGAGATCCCGAAAAGGCCCTTTTT.

The CDR3 nucleotides read TGCGCCAGCAGCTTGGCCGGGACAGGGGGTTTCAATGAGCAGTTCTTC. It translates to CASSLAGTGGFNEQFF. The J gene is TRBJ2-1, the V gene TRBV5-1; 11 nucleotides line up with TRBD1. The CDR3 contains 16 residues. Looked up from germline, CDR1 is SGHRS and CDR2 is YFSETQ. V gave up 0 bases and J gave up 6 bases; unmatched junction bases: 5.

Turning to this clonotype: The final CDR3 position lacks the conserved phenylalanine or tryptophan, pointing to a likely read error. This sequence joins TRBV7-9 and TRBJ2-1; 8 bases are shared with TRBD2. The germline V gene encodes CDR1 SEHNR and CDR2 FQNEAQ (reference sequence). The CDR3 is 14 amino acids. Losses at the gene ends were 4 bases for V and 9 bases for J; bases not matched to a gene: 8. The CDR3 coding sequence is TGTGCCAGCAGCTCTACCGGGACTAGTGGTGAGCAGTTCCTC. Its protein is CASSSTGTSGEQFL.

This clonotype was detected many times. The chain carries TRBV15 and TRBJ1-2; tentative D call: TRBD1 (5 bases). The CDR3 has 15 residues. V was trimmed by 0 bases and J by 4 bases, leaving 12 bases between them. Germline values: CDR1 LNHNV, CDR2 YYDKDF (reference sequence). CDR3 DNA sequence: TGTGCCACCAGCAGAGATTTGGGGGTCTCCTATGGCTACACCTTC. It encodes CATSRDLGVSYGYTF.

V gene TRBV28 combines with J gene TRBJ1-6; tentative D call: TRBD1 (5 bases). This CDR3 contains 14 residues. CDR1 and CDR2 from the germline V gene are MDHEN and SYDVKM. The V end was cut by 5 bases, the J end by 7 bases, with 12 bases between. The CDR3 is CASSPVGGNSPLHF. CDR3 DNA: TGTGCCAGCAGTCCTGTCGGGGGGAATTCACCCCTCCACTTT.

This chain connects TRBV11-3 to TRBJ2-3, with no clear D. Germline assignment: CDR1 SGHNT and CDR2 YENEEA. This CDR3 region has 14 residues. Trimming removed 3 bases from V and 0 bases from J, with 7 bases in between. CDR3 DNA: TGTGCCAGCAGCTTCAGATTTAGCACAGATACGCAGTATTTT. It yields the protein CASSFRFSTDTQYF.

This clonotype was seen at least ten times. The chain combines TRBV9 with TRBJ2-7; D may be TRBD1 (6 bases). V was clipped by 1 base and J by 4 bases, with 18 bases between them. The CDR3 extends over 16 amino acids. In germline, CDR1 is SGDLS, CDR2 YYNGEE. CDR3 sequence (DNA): TGTGCCAGCAGCGTATCACCGGCGACAGGCTTATACGAGCAGTACTTC. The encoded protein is CASSVSPATGLYEQYF.

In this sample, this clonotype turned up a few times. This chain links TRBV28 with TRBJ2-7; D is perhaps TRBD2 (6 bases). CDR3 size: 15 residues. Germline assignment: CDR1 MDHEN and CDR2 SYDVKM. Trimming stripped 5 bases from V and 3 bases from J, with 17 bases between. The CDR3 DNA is TGTGCCAGCAGTCCAACGGGACTCAAAGTCTACGAGCAGTACTTC. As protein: CASSPTGLKVYEQYF.

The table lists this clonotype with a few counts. DNA for the CDR3: TGTGCCAGCAGCGCTGTGGTAAACTCTGAAGCTTTCTTT. This gives the protein CASSAVVNSEAFF. The genes are TRBV5-6 and TRBJ1-1; no definite D call. V was trimmed by 4 bases and J by 6 bases, leaving 13 bases between them. CDR3 length: 13 residues. The germline V gene has CDR1 SGHDT and CDR2 YYEEEE.

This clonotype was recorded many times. The DNA for the CDR3 is TGCGCCAGCTCTTCAGCGGGAGAGGGTGAGCAGTTCTTC. Its translation is CASSSAGEGEQFF. The genes are TRBV5-1 and TRBJ2-1, with 8 bases lining up with TRBD2. V was clipped by 7 bases and J by 9 bases; unmatched bases: 9. Germline values: CDR1 SGHRS, CDR2 YFSETQ. The CDR3 is 13 amino acids. Looking up the rest from reference TRBV5-1 and TRBJ2-1 gives the full variable domain: KAGVTQTPRYLIKTRGQQVTLSCSPISGHRSVSWYQQTPGQGLQFLFEYFSETQRNKGNFPGRFSGRQFSNSRSEMNVSTLELGDSALYLCASSSAGEGEQFFGPGTRLTVL.

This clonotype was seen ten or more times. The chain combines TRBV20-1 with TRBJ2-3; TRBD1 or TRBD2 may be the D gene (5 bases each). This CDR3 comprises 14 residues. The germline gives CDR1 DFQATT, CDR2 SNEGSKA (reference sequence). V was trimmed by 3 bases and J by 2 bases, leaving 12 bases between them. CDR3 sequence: CSASPGANTDTQYF. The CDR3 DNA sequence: TGCAGTGCTAGTCCCGGGGCCAACACAGATACGCAGTATTTT.

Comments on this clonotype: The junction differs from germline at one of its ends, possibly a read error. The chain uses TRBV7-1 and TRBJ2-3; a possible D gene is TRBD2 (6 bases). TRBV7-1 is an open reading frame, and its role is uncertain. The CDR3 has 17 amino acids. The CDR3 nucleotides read TGTGCCATCAGCTCCGGGCTCGCGGGACTCCTCGCAGATACGCAGTATTTT. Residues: CAISSGLAGLLADTQYF.

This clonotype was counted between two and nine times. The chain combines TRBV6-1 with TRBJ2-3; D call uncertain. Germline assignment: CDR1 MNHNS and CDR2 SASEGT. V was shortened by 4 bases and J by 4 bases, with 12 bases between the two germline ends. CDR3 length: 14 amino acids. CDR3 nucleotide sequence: TGTGCCAGCAGTGTTCAAGGGTACCCAGATACGCAGTATTTT. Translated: CASSVQGYPDTQYF.

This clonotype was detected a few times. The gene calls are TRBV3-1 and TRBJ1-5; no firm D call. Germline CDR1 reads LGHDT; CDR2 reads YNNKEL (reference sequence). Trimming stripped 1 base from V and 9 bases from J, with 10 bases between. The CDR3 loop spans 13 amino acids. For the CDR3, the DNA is TGTGCCAGCAGCCAAGGCCGCTGGGGGCCCCAGCATTTT. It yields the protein CASSQGRWGPQHF.

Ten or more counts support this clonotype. The CDR3 nucleotides are TGTGCCAGCAGTTACTTGGCGGGAGTTTACAATGAGCAGTTCTTC. Amino acids: CASSYLAGVYNEQFF. This chain joins TRBV6-5 and TRBJ2-1; TRBD2 matches at 7 bases. J gave up 4 bases and V 1 base, and 4 bases lay outside the gene matches. CDR3 size: 15 residues. Germline CDR1 reads MNHEY; CDR2 reads SVGAGI.

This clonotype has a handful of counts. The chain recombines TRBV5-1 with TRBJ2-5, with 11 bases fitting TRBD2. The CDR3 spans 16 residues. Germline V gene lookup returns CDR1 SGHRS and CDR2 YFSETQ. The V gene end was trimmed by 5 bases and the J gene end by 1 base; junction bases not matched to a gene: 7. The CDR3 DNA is TGCGCCAGCAGGCCCGGGACTAGCGGACCCCAAGAGACCCAGTACTTC. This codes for CASRPGTSGPQETQYF.

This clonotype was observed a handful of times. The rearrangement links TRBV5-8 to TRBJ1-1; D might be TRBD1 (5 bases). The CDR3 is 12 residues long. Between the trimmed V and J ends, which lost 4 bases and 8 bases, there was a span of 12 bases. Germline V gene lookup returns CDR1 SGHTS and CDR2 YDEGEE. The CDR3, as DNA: TGTGCCAGCAGCCGCCGACAGTTAGAAGCTTTCTTT. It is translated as CASSRRQLEAFF.

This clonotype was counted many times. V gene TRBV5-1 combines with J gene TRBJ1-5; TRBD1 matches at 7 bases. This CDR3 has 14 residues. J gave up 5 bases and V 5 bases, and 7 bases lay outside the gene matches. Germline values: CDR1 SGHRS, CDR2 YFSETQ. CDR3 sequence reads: CASSPGTDYQPQHF. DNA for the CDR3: TGCGCCAGCAGTCCCGGGACAGACTATCAGCCCCAGCATTTT. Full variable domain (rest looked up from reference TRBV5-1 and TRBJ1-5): KAGVTQTPRYLIKTRGQQVTLSCSPISGHRSVSWYQQTPGQGLQFLFEYFSETQRNKGNFPGRFSGRQFSNSRSEMNVSTLELGDSALYLCASSPGTDYQPQHFGDGTRLSIL.

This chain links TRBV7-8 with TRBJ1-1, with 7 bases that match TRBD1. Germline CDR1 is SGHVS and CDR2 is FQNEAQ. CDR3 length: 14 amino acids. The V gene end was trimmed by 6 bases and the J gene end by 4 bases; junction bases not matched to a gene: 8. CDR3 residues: CASRGQGGFTEAFF. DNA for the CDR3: TGTGCCAGCAGGGGGCAGGGGGGCTTCACTGAAGCTTTCTTT.